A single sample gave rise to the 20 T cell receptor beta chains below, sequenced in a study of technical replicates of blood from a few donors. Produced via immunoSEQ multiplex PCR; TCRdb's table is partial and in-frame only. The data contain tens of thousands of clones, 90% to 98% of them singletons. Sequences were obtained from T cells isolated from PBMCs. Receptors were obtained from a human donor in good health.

CDR3 sequence reads: CASPPQGIGYEQYF. The CDR3 nucleotides are TGTGCCAGCCCCCCCCAGGGGATAGGATACGAGCAGTACTTC. The chain uses TRBV7-6 and TRBJ2-7; a possible D gene is TRBD1 (6 bases). Trimming removed 8 bases from V and 4 bases from J, with 18 bases in between. The CDR3 totals 14 residues. Germline assignment: CDR1 SGHVS and CDR2 FNYEAQ.

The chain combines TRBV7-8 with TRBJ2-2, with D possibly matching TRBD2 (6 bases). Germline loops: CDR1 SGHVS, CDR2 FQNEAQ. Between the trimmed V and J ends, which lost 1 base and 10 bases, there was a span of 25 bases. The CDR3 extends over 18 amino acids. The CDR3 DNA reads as TGTGCCAGCAGCTTAGGGACCCTCGTTAGCGGCGTCTATTCGGAGCTGTTTTTT. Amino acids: CASSLGTLVSGVYSELFF.

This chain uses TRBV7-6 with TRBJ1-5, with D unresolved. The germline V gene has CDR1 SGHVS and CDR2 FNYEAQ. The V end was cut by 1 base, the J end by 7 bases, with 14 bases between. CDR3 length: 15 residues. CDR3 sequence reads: CASSLGVWEDQPQHF. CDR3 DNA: TGTGCCAGCAGCTTAGGGGTATGGGAGGACCAGCCCCAGCATTTT. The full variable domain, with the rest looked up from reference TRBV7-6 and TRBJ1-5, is GAGVSQSPRYKVTKRGQDVALRCDPISGHVSLYWYRQALGQGPEFLTYFNYEAQQDKSGLPNDRFSAERPEGSISTLTIQRTEQRDSAMYRCASSLGVWEDQPQHFGDGTRLSIL.

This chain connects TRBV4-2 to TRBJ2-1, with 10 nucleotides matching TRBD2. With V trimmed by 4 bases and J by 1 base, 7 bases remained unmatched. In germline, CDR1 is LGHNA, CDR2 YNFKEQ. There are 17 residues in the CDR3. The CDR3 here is CASSRLLAGSSYNEQFF. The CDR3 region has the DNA TGTGCCAGCAGCCGCCTACTAGCGGGGAGTTCCTACAATGAGCAGTTCTTC.

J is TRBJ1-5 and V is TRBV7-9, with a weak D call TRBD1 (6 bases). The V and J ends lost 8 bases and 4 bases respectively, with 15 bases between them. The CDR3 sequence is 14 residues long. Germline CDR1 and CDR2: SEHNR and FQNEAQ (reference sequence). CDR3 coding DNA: TGTGCCAGCGGTCAAGGGGGTCGTAATCAGCCCCAGCATTTT. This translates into CASGQGGRNQPQHF.

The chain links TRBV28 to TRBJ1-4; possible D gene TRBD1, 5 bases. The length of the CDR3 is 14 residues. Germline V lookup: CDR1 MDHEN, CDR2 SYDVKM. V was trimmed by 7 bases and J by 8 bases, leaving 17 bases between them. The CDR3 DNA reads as TGTGCCAGCAACCCTCGGGGGGTCCGGGAAAAACTGTTTTTT. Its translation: CASNPRGVREKLFF.

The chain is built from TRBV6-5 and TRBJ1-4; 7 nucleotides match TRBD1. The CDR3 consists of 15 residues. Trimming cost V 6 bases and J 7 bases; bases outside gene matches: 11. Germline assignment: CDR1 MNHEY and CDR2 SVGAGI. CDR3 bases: TGTGCCAGCAGATATAACAGGGGTGGGGGTGAAAAACTGTTTTTT. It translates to CASRYNRGGGEKLFF.

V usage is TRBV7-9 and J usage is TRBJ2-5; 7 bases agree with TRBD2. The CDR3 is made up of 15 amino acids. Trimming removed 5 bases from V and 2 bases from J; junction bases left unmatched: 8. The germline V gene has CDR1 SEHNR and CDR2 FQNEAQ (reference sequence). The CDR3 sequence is CASSPPGGWQETQYF. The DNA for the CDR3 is TGTGCCAGCAGCCCACCGGGGGGTTGGCAAGAGACCCAGTACTTC. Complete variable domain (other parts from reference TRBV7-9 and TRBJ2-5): DTGVSQNPRHKITKRGQNVTFRCDPISEHNRLYWYRQTLGQGPEFLTYFQNEAQLEKSRLLSDRFSAERPKGSFSTLEIQRTEQGDSAMYLCASSPPGGWQETQYFGPGTRLLVL.

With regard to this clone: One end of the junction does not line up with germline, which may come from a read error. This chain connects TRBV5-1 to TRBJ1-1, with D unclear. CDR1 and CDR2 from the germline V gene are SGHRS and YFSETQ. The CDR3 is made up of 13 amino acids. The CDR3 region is CASSFEGSPESFF. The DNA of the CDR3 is TGCGCCAGCAGCTTCGAGGGATCTCCTGAATCTTTCTTT.

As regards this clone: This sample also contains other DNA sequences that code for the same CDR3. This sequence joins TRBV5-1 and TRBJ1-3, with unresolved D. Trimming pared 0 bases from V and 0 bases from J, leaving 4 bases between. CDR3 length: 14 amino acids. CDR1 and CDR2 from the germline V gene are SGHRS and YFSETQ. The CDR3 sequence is CASSLGSSGNTIYF. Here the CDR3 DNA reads TGCGCCAGCAGCTTGGGGAGCTCTGGAAACACCATATATTTT.

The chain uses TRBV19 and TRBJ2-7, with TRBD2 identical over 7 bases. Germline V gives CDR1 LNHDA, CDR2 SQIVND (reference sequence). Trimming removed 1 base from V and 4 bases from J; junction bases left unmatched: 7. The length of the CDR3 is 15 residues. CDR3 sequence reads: CASSIGPRERYEQYF. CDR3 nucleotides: TGTGCCAGTAGTATAGGTCCGCGGGAGAGATACGAGCAGTACTTC.

CDR3 coding DNA: TGTGCCAGCAGTTGGGGACAGGGGGGCAATCAGCCCCAGCATTTT. It is translated as CASSWGQGGNQPQHF. This sequence joins TRBV28 and TRBJ1-5; 11 bases are shared with TRBD1. J was trimmed by 2 bases and V by 4 bases; bases with no gene match: 1. This CDR3 is 15 amino acids long. The germline V gene has CDR1 MDHEN and CDR2 SYDVKM.

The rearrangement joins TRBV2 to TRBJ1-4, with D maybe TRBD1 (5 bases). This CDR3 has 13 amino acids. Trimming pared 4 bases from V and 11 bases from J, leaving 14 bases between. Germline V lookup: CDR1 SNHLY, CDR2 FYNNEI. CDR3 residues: CASSVTGGEKLFF. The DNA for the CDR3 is TGTGCCAGCAGTGTAACTGGGGGGGAGAAACTGTTTTTT. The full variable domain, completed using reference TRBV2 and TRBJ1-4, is EPEVTQTPSHQVTQMGQEVILRCVPISNHLYFYWYRQILGQKVEFLVSFYNNEISEKSEIFDDQFSVERPDGSNFTLKIRSTKLEDSAMYFCASSVTGGEKLFFGSGTQLSVL.

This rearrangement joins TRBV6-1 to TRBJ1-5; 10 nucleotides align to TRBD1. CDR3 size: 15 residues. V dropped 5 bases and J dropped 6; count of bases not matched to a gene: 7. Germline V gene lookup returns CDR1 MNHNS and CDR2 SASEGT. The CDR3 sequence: CASSQDRGLGQPQHF. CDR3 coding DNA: TGTGCCAGCAGTCAAGACAGGGGGCTTGGTCAGCCCCAGCATTTT.

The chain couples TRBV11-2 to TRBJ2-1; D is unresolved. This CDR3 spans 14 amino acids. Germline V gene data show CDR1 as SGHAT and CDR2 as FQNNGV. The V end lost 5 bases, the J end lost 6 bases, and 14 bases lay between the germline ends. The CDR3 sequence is CASSQVRLSNEQFF. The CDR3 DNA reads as TGTGCCAGCAGCCAGGTACGGTTGAGCAATGAGCAGTTCTTC.

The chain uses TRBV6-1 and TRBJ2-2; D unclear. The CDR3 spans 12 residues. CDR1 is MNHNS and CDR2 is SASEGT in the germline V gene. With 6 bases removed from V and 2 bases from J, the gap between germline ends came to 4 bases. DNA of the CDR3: TGTGCCAGCAGCAAAAACACCGGGGAGCTGTTTTTT. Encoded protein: CASSKNTGELFF.

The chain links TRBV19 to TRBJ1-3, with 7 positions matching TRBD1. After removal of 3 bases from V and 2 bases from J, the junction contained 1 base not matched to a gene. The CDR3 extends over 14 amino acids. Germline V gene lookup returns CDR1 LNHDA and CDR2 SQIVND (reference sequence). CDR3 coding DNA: TGTGCCAGTAGTATCGACAGGGCTGGAAACACCATATATTTT. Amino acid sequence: CASSIDRAGNTIYF.

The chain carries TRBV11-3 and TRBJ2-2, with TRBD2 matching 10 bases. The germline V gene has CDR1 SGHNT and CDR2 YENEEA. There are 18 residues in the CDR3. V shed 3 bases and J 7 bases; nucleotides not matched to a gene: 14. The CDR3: CASSLVSSGSRFSGELFF. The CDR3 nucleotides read TGTGCCAGCAGCTTGGTGTCTAGCGGGAGTAGGTTCAGCGGGGAGCTGTTTTTT.

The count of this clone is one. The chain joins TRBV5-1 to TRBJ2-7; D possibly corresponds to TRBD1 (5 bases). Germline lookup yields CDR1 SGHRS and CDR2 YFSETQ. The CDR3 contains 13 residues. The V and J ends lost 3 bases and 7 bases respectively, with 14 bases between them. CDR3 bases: TGCGCCAGCAGCTCGCAAAGACAGCAGGAGCAGTACTTC. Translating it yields CASSSQRQQEQYF.

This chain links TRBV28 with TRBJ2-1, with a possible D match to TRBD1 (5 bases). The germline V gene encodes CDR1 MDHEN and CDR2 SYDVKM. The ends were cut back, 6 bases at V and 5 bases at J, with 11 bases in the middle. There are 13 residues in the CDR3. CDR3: CASRETANNEQFF. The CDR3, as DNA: TGTGCCAGCAGGGAGACAGCTAACAATGAGCAGTTCTTC.